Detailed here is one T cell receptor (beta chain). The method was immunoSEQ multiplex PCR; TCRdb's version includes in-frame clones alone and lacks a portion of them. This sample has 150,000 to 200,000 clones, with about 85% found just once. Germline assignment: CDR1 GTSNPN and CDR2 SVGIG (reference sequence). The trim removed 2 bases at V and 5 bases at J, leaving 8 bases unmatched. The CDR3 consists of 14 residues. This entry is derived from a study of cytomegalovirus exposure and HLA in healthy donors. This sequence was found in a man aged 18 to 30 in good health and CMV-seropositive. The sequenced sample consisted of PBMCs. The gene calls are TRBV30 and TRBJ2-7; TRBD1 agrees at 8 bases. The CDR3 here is CAWSRVGQGNEQYF. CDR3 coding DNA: TGTGCCTGGAGTAGAGTCGGACAGGGAAACGAGCAGTACTTC.